This TCR beta chain was observed in a study of blood T cell repertoires in COVID-19. Repertoires were generated with immunoSEQ multiplex PCR, while TCRdb's copy carries only in-frame clones and drops some. Among 200,000 to 300,000 clones, approximately 78% were seen once, and the ten largest hold 9.5% to 15%. Details on this clone: One end of the junction varies from germline; a read error may be responsible.

There are 12 residues in the CDR3. Sequencing was performed on peripheral blood. This TCR derives from a woman in her sixties with active or convalescent COVID-19. The chain couples TRBV12-3 or TRBV12-4 to TRBJ1-1, with 7 bases aligning to TRBD1. CDR3 nucleotides: TGTGCCAGCGGTTTACCGGGACAGAAGCCTTTCTTT. This encodes CASGLPGQKPFF.